Below, 12 T cell receptor beta chains from the same sample are listed, as sequenced in a study of T cell responses to AZD1222 COVID-19 vaccine. The method was immunoSEQ multiplex PCR; TCRdb's version includes in-frame clones alone and lacks a portion of them. The sample records 60,000 to 70,000 clones, roughly four fifths being singletons. Sequences were derived from peripheral blood, sampled on day 0 of AZD1222 vaccination. The source of these receptors is an adult in good health.

The sample holds a few counts of this clone. One end of the junction does not line up with germline, which may come from a read error. The J gene is TRBJ2-1, the V gene TRBV7-8; D gene ambiguous. Germline loops: CDR1 SGHVS, CDR2 FQNEAQ. The CDR3 extends over 11 amino acids. CDR3 DNA sequence: TGTGCCAGCACCTTATACAATGAGCAGTTCTTC. Encoded protein: CASTLYNEQFF.

This clone has at least ten counts. The rearrangement uses TRBV19 and TRBJ2-7; the match to TRBD1 covers 8 bases. V was clipped by 1 base and J by 5 bases; unmatched bases: 7. The CDR3 is 15 amino acids. Germline CDR1 reads LNHDA; CDR2 reads SQIVND (reference sequence). The CDR3 loop is CASSIGQGPPDEQYF. The CDR3 DNA follows: TGTGCCAGTAGTATAGGACAGGGGCCCCCGGACGAGCAGTACTTC.

The V and J genes are TRBV7-9 and TRBJ1-1, with 7 positions matching TRBD1. The CDR3 has 14 residues. Trimming removed 3 bases from V and 6 bases from J; junction bases left unmatched: 7. The germline V gene has CDR1 SEHNR and CDR2 FQNEAQ (reference sequence). The CDR3 sequence is CASSFTGVVSEAFF. The CDR3 DNA sequence: TGTGCCAGCAGCTTTACAGGGGTAGTATCTGAAGCTTTCTTT.

The chain uses TRBV2 and TRBJ2-7, with D possibly called TRBD1 or TRBD2 (5 bases each). V gave up 8 bases and J gave up 4 bases, with 12 bases separating them. Per the germline V gene, CDR1 is SNHLY and CDR2 is FYNNEI. The CDR3 has 12 residues. The CDR3 loop reads CASRDGYYEQYF. The CDR3 DNA reads as TGTGCCAGCCGGGACGGATATTACGAGCAGTACTTC.

V usage is TRBV11-3 and J usage is TRBJ1-1; 7 bases match TRBD1. The junction had 5 bases not matched to a gene; V was cut back by 5 bases and J by 2 bases. Germline CDR1 reads SGHNT; CDR2 reads YENEEA. The CDR3 sequence is 14 residues long. The CDR3, as DNA: TGTGCCAGCAGCCAGGGGGGACCCAACACTGAAGCTTTCTTT. Its translation is CASSQGGPNTEAFF.

In its sample, this clone ranks as medium-sized. The rearrangement uses TRBV7-9 and TRBJ2-5; TRBD2 agrees at 8 bases. CDR1 SEHNR and CDR2 FQNEAQ come from the germline V gene (reference sequence). The CDR3 runs 14 residues. V was pared by 5 bases and J by 4 bases, with 6 bases of the junction left unmatched. The CDR3 loop reads CASSPGGAGETQYF. CDR3 DNA sequence: TGTGCCAGCAGCCCCGGGGGGGCCGGAGAGACCCAGTACTTC. The variable domain in full, with the rest retrieved from reference TRBV7-9 and TRBJ2-5, is DTGVSQNPRHKITKRGQNVTFRCDPISEHNRLYWYRQTLGQGPEFLTYFQNEAQLEKSRLLSDRFSAERPKGSFSTLEIQRTEQGDSAMYLCASSPGGAGETQYFGPGTRLLVL.

The rearrangement joins TRBV11-2 to TRBJ2-1; D is ambiguous. The CDR3 totals 15 residues. Germline CDR1 reads SGHAT; CDR2 reads FQNNGV. Trimming removed 1 base from V and 4 bases from J, with 11 bases in between. The DNA for the CDR3 is TGTGCCAGCAGCTTAGCGTCGGTGGTTTACAATGAGCAGTTCTTC. Translation gives CASSLASVVYNEQFF.

The V and J genes are TRBV5-1 and TRBJ2-7, with a possible D match to TRBD1 (6 bases). The CDR3 has 14 amino acids. CDR1 SGHRS and CDR2 YFSETQ come from the germline V gene. The germline V and J ends were trimmed by 1 base and 5 bases, with 13 bases remaining between them. The CDR3 loop reads CASSLLDRSHEQYF. CDR3 bases: TGCGCCAGCAGCTTGCTCGACAGGAGCCACGAGCAGTACTTC.

The chain is built from TRBV5-4 and TRBJ2-7; 9 bases align to TRBD2. CDR3 length: 14 amino acids. CDR1 and CDR2 (germline): SGHNT, YYREEE (reference sequence). V trimming: 3 bases; J trimming: 3 bases; junction bases outside the gene matches: 4. Written as DNA, the CDR3 is TGTGCCAGCAGCTCGGGACTAGCTCGCTACGAGCAGTACTTC. It codes for CASSSGLARYEQYF.

V and J are TRBV5-8 and TRBJ1-6; D gene uncertain. This CDR3 is built from 17 residues. V was cut by 4 bases and J by 6 bases, with 20 bases left in between. The V gene's germline CDR1 is SGHTS and CDR2 YDEGEE. The CDR3 is CASSPLKRSNLNSPLHF. In DNA form, the CDR3 reads TGTGCCAGCAGCCCCTTAAAGAGAAGTAATCTTAATTCACCCCTCCACTTT.

The J gene is TRBJ2-7, the V gene TRBV6-2 or TRBV6-3; the match to TRBD1 covers 7 bases. The germline CDR1 and CDR2 sequences are MNHEY and SVGEGT. Trimming cost V 2 bases and J 5 bases; bases outside gene matches: 21. CDR3 length: 19 amino acids. CDR3 DNA: TGTGCCAGCAGTTACCCCCTCCTGGGACAGTTCCTTCGAACGGACGAGCAGTACTTC. Protein product: CASSYPLLGQFLRTDEQYF.

CDR3 loop: CASSESRGGNEKLFF. The DNA of the CDR3 is TGTGCCAGCAGCGAGAGCCGTGGGGGGAATGAAAAACTGTTTTTT. V gene TRBV2 combines with J gene TRBJ1-4; D perhaps matches TRBD1 (5 bases). CDR1 is SNHLY and CDR2 is FYNNEI in the germline V gene. The length of the CDR3 is 15 residues. V was shortened by 6 bases and J by 5 bases, with 16 bases between the two germline ends.